This T cell receptor beta chain was identified during a study of T cell responses to AZD1222 COVID-19 vaccine. Study observations and caveats: The study found Spike-specific TCR breadth and depth rose after two AZD1222 doses. The reported proportion of spike-specific TCRs targeting unmutated variant regions was nearly half.

Sequenced by immunoSEQ multiplex PCR; TCRdb stores in-frame clones only, minus some. The sample contains around 130,000 clones, about 91% of which appear only once. The length of the CDR3 is 16 residues. Details on this clone: The antigen is unknown.

The origin of this receptor is an adult in good health. The sample in question was peripheral blood, obtained on day 0 of AZD1222 vaccination. The chain employs TRBV21-1 and TRBJ2-5; TRBD2 reflects the table's D call only, with no check against the DNA. TRBV21-1 is described as a pseudogene. The CDR3 coding sequence is TGTGCCAGCAGCTGCAAGGGGGGGGGACTCCAGGCCCGTCGGTACTTC. It encodes CASSCKGGGLQARRYF.